This is a list of T cell receptor beta chains from one sample in a study of blood T cell repertoires in COVID-19. The table came from immunoSEQ multiplex PCR; TCRdb's copy has only in-frame clones and leaves some out. The sample consists of over 100,000 clones, around nine tenths of them appearing once. Sequencing was carried out using peripheral blood. The receptors here all came from a man in his fifties with active or convalescent COVID-19. CDR3s leave out the opening cysteine and the closing phenylalanine or tryptophan. Fields, in order: V gene, J gene, CDR3 protein.

TRBV24-1,TRBJ1-6,ATSAGQGAKSPLH
TRBV5-1,TRBJ2-3,ASSSTGVSTDTQY
TRBV18,TRBJ1-2,ASSPGEERGYGYT
TRBV2,TRBJ1-1,ASSERTGNTEAF
TRBV29-1,TRBJ1-2,SVLPPLTGVGGYT
TRBV6-5,TRBJ2-2,ASSSPTGGGGELF
TRBV15,TRBJ2-1,ATSRSSGGSYNEQF
TRBV30,TRBJ2-3,AWSDRGADTQY
TRBV30,TRBJ1-6,AWSAAGGPGSPLH
TRBV19,TRBJ1-6,ASSEYDSPLH
TRBV12-3/TRBV12-4,TRBJ2-3,ASSSQETDTQY
TRBV19,TRBJ2-3,ASRGGGQGDTQY
TRBV7-9,TRBJ1-1,ASSLDRGPAEAF
TRBV5-1,TRBJ2-1,ASSQLRQEQF
TRBV3-1/TRBV3-2,TRBJ2-5,ASSSPGPQY
TRBV5-1,TRBJ1-2,ASSLGQGRGGYT
TRBV19,TRBJ2-3,ASSPLAYPLDTQY
TRBV7-8,TRBJ1-1,ASSSWTGGNTEAF
TRBV5-1,TRBJ2-4,ASSLDGTHPNIQY
TRBV4-3,TRBJ1-6,ASSQSGFNNSPLH
TRBV28,TRBJ1-5,ASSTNQPQH
TRBV9,TRBJ2-6,ASSPWRGQGAAGANVLT
TRBV19,TRBJ1-2,ASNPGQGKNYGYT
TRBV10-3,TRBJ1-4,AISERGQENEKLF
TRBV5-1,TRBJ2-7,ASSLDQGGIYEQY
TRBV7-2,TRBJ2-7,ASSLSGTGAGYEQY
TRBV29-1,TRBJ1-4,SVGTGTGYEKLF
TRBV28,TRBJ1-5,ASSLYRIRGRPYNQPQH
TRBV5-1,TRBJ2-6,ASSLRGSGANVLT
TRBV7-9,TRBJ2-5,ASSLAGQQETQY
TRBV10-1,TRBJ2-2,ASSESWQGSGTGELF
TRBV5-1,TRBJ1-5,ASSLGGEGQPQH
TRBV7-9,TRBJ1-2,ASSSGQGSANYGYT
TRBV18,TRBJ1-5,ASSEDRGGQPQH
TRBV7-9,TRBJ2-4,ASSEPGQKNIQY
TRBV7-2,TRBJ1-3,ASSSQGAGNTIY
TRBV9,TRBJ2-2,ASSVGTTFFTGELF
TRBV11-2,TRBJ2-1,ASSPTSGGGSSYNEQF
TRBV27,TRBJ2-7,ASSLYPGQGDEQY
TRBV10-3,TRBJ2-6,AISQTGGLSSSGANVLT
TRBV18,TRBJ1-2,ASSPRTGGAGSNYGYT
TRBV19,TRBJ2-3,ASSQTGFLTDTQY
TRBV7-2,TRBJ1-2,ASSLQGAANYGYT
TRBV2,TRBJ2-1,ASTLRVVDEQF
TRBV2,TRBJ1-3,ASSGAIVGNTIY
TRBV19,TRBJ2-1,ASSDRADNEQF
TRBV5-4,TRBJ2-7,ASSLGGSGGGYEQY
TRBV2,TRBJ1-6,ASSRTGGLERNSPLH
TRBV4-1,TRBJ2-3,ASSPRGGVITDTQY
TRBV2,TRBJ2-7,ASSSGTSGSYEQY
TRBV24-1,TRBJ1-5,ATSEAGTGEGQPQH
TRBV5-1,TRBJ1-6,ASSLAGTGNSPLH
TRBV9,TRBJ1-1,ASSTHGDTEAF
TRBV6-6,TRBJ2-1,ASSYSRGGYYNEQF
TRBV25-1,TRBJ2-2,ASSDTGSRGGELF
TRBV6-4,TRBJ2-1,ASPSRQF
TRBV29-1,TRBJ2-5,SVDGLAGSIVGSQY
TRBV7-9,TRBJ1-1,ASSPGQGATEAF
TRBV11-2,TRBJ2-5,ASSLGTVQETQY